This TCR beta chain is drawn from a study of T cell responses to AZD1222 COVID-19 vaccine. Note on this clone: The antigen remains undetermined.

Sequencing was performed with immunoSEQ multiplex PCR; in TCRdb, only in-frame clones are kept and a portion is missing. The sample contains about 76,000 clones, more than 70% of which appear only once. The V gene's germline CDR1 is SGDLS and CDR2 YYNGEE. Trimming shortened V by 2 bases and J by 3 bases, and 9 bases separated the two germline ends. The CDR3 is 14 residues long. Overall study findings and caveats: Most donors were white British and more were female, and clonal diversity was possibly underestimated. Baseline seropositivity characterized only a handful of AZD1222 recipients. All repertoire sampling was performed exclusively after the peak T cell response.

The receptor was derived from an adult in good health. The chain combines TRBV9 with TRBJ1-5; perhaps TRBD1 as D (5 bases). The source material was peripheral blood, sampled on day 0 of AZD1222 vaccination. The CDR3 nucleotides are TGTGCCAGCAGCGTTGGGGCGGTCAATCAGCCCCAGCATTTT. This gives the protein CASSVGAVNQPQHF.